The 24 T cell receptor beta chains in this list originate from one sample, sequenced in a study of post-analysis software for immune sequencing data. For these receptors, no antigen is known. Unique-molecular-identifier-tagged TCR beta cDNA libraries were used. A single record per CDR3 protein comes from TCRdb applying MiXCR to the PCR reads. The repertoire includes 750,000 to 900,000 distinct CDR3 sequences, 40% to 55% of them detected once, and roughly 4.4% sits in the top ten. The study, taken as a whole, reports: TRBV5-6, TRBV5-1 and TRBV20-1 were among four or five TRBV segments more frequent in patients than controls.

Sequences were obtained from blood. The receptors derive from a girl between 5 and 17 years old with multiple sclerosis.

This clonotype turned up a few times. The V gene is TRBV6-6, the J gene TRBJ1-4; D remains ambiguous. There are 14 residues in the CDR3. The germline V gene has CDR1 MNHNY and CDR2 SVGAGI (reference sequence). V was pared by 6 bases and J by 0 bases, with 8 bases between. The CDR3 DNA reads as TGTGCCAGCAGCTATCGCGCAACTAATGAAAAACTGTTTTTT. Its translation is CASSYRATNEKLFF.

Regarding this clonotype: A junction boundary mismatches the germline segment, possibly from a read error. J is TRBJ2-5 and V is TRBV7-7, with 15 nucleotides matching TRBD2. This CDR3 is built from 16 residues. Germline values: CDR1 SSHAT, CDR2 FNYEAQ (reference sequence). The CDR3, as DNA: TGTGCTAGCAGCCCAGGGGGACTAGCGGGAGGAGAGACCCAGTACTTC. It codes for CASSPGGLAGGETQYF.

On this clonotype itself: At one of its ends the junction is not consistent with the germline gene, which may arise from a read error. J is TRBJ2-6 and V is TRBV12-3 or TRBV12-4; TRBD1 is a possible D gene (5 bases). This CDR3 contains 17 residues. This CDR3 reads CASSLGLRGSGANVPTF. CDR3 sequence (DNA): TGTGCCAGCAGTTTAGGTCTAAGGGGCTCTGGGGCCAACGTCCCGACTTTC.

Notes on this clonotype: One end of the junction fails to match germline, which may point to a read error. V usage is TRBV4-2 and J usage is TRBJ2-3; D uncertain. The CDR3 covers 14 residues. CDR1 is LGHNA, CDR2 YNFKEQ, per germline. CDR3 sequence reads: CASSQDTSVDTQYF. In DNA, the CDR3 is TGTGCCAGTAGCCAAGACACAAGCGTAGATACGCAGTATTTT.

The chain combines TRBV7-8 with TRBJ2-1; a possible D gene is TRBD2 (5 bases). The V and J ends lost 5 bases and 0 bases respectively, with 14 bases between them. This CDR3 has 16 amino acids. Germline CDR1 SGHVS, CDR2 FQNEAQ. CDR3 residues: CASSPARASSYNEQFF. Written as DNA, the CDR3 is TGTGCCAGCAGCCCGGCGAGGGCTTCCTCCTACAATGAGCAGTTCTTC. The whole variable domain, remainder taken from reference TRBV7-8 and TRBJ2-1, is GAGVSQSPRYKVAKRGQDVALRCDPISGHVSLFWYQQALGQGPEFLTYFQNEAQLDKSGLPSDRFFAERPEGSVSTLKIQRTQQEDSAVYLCASSPARASSYNEQFFGPGTRLTVL.

This chain joins TRBV4-2 and TRBJ1-5; D is uncertain. The length of the CDR3 is 15 residues. Germline-derived CDR1 and CDR2 are LGHNA and YNFKEQ. V was shortened by 4 bases and J by 0 bases, with 10 bases between the two germline ends. The CDR3 coding sequence is TGTGCCAGCAGCCGGGCTGGGGATAGCAATCAGCCCCAGCATTTT. Its protein product is CASSRAGDSNQPQHF.

The chain links TRBV11-1 to TRBJ1-1; no clear D gene. Germline V lookup: CDR1 SGHAT, CDR2 FQDESV (reference sequence). V was cut by 5 bases and J by 0 bases, with 13 bases left in between. The CDR3 covers 15 residues. The CDR3 sequence: CASSPRAQLNTEAFF. The CDR3 coding sequence is TGTGCCAGCAGCCCCCGTGCACAGTTGAACACTGAAGCTTTCTTT.

With regard to this clonotype: A read error may account for a junction end that differs from germline. V and J are TRBV9 and TRBJ2-7, with 12 positions matching TRBD2. The CDR3 contains 15 residues. Germline CDR1 and CDR2: SGDLS and YYNGEE. The DNA of the CDR3 is TGTGTCAGCAGCCCGGGACTAGCGGGCGCCTACGAGCAGTACTTC. Amino acid sequence: CVSSPGLAGAYEQYF. The variable domain in full, completed from reference TRBV9 and TRBJ2-7, reads DSGVTQTPKHLITATGQRVTLRCSPRSGDLSVYWYQQSLDQGLQFLIQYYNGEERAKGNILERFSAQQFPDLHSELNLSSLELGDSALYFCVSSPGLAGAYEQYFGPGTRLTVT.

The chain has TRBV6-4 and TRBJ1-1; maybe TRBD1 (5 bases). Trimming left V 8 bases short and J 5 bases short, with 15 bases between. CDR3 length: 13 residues. Germline lookup yields CDR1 MRHNA and CDR2 SNTAGT. The CDR3 region is CASALNEGTEAFF. In DNA, the CDR3 is TGTGCCAGCGCACTAAACGAGGGGACTGAAGCTTTCTTT.

DNA for the CDR3: TGTGCCATCAGAGCTTCTGGCGACACGAGCACAGATACGCAGTATTTT. Its translation is CAIRASGDTSTDTQYF. J is TRBJ2-3 and V is TRBV10-3; D remains ambiguous. The V gene's germline CDR1 is ENHRY and CDR2 SYGVKD. V was clipped by 6 bases and J by 0 bases, with 16 bases between them. The CDR3 covers 16 residues.

The gene calls are TRBV6-6 and TRBJ2-3; tentative D call: TRBD2 (6 bases). This CDR3 contains 16 residues. Germline CDR1 is MNHNY and CDR2 is SVGAGI (reference sequence). The germline V and J ends were trimmed by 6 bases and 9 bases, with 25 bases remaining between them. In nucleotides, the CDR3 is TGTGCCAGCAGCGAGACCCAGGGTAGCGGTCGCCCGACGCAGTATTTT. This translates into CASSETQGSGRPTQYF.

The V gene is TRBV12-3 or TRBV12-4, the J gene TRBJ2-3; D unresolved. This CDR3 is built from 13 residues. The V end was cut by 5 bases, the J end by 8 bases, with 14 bases between. CDR3 region: CASSPQSLGTQYF. In DNA, the CDR3 is TGTGCCAGCAGTCCACAATCCCTTGGTACGCAGTATTTT.

This clonotype was observed once. The genes are TRBV7-9 and TRBJ2-3; D ambiguous. Germline V CDR1 and CDR2: SEHNR, FQNEAQ (reference sequence). CDR3 size: 20 residues. Trimming stripped 6 bases from V and 0 bases from J, with 28 bases between. The CDR3 loop reads CASSLRLGAALTSSTDTQYF. CDR3 in DNA: TGTGCCAGCAGTTTGCGTCTAGGTGCGGCACTTACCAGTAGCACAGATACGCAGTATTTT. Together with reference TRBV7-9 and TRBJ2-3, the CDR3 gives the full variable domain: DTGVSQNPRHKITKRGQNVTFRCDPISEHNRLYWYRQTLGQGPEFLTYFQNEAQLEKSRLLSDRFSAERPKGSFSTLEIQRTEQGDSAMYLCASSLRLGAALTSSTDTQYFGPGTRLTVL.

In this sample, this clonotype turned up a few times. This chain joins TRBV24-1 and TRBJ1-2, with D possibly matching TRBD1 (5 bases). Trimming left V 5 bases short and J 4 bases short, with 10 bases between. CDR1 is KGHDR, CDR2 SFDVKD, per germline. This CDR3 region has 13 residues. DNA of the CDR3: TGTGCCACCAGTGGCAGGGATGCCTATGGCTACACCTTC. It yields the protein CATSGRDAYGYTF.

The V call is TRBV12-3 or TRBV12-4, the J call TRBJ1-1; D not certain. This CDR3 has 13 residues. V lost 5 bases and J lost 1, with 8 bases in between. CDR3 in amino acids: CASSLKENTEAFF. In nucleotides, the CDR3 is TGTGCCAGCAGTCTCAAGGAGAACACTGAAGCTTTCTTT.

The chain joins TRBV4-2 to TRBJ2-4; possibly TRBD1 or TRBD2 for D (5 bases each). The DNA end is more similar to TRBJ2-7, so the J call may be wrong. CDR3 length: 14 amino acids. Germline CDR1 LGHNA, CDR2 YNFKEQ. CDR3 residues: CASSQGEGYYEQYF. CDR3 nucleotide sequence: TGTGCCAGCAGCCAAGGAGAGGGGTACTACGAGCAGTACTTC.

The genes are TRBV6-5 and TRBJ1-2; TRBD1 matches at 8 bases. Per the germline V gene, CDR1 is MNHEY and CDR2 is SVGAGI. Trimming cost V 7 bases and J 1 base; bases outside gene matches: 5. The CDR3 runs to 14 residues. The DNA of the CDR3 is TGTGCCAGCACCCTGGACAGGGATAACTATGGCTACACCTTC. It translates to CASTLDRDNYGYTF.

The chain carries TRBV6-2 or TRBV6-3 and TRBJ1-2; 8 nucleotides agree with TRBD1. The CDR3 covers 16 residues. Germline assignment: CDR1 MNHEY and CDR2 SVGEGT. Losses at the gene ends were 4 bases for V and 3 bases for J; bases not matched to a gene: 10. CDR3 residues: CASSSRQGRPHYGYTF. The CDR3 DNA sequence: TGTGCCAGCAGTTCCCGACAGGGGCGCCCGCACTATGGCTACACCTTC.

This chain joins TRBV12-3 or TRBV12-4 and TRBJ2-3, with D possibly called TRBD1 or TRBD2 (6 bases each). CDR3 length equals 16 residues. The V and J ends lost 7 bases and 2 bases respectively, with 19 bases between them. The CDR3 protein is CASTSEGGTATDTQYF. CDR3 DNA: TGTGCCAGCACCTCAGAAGGGGGGACCGCCACAGATACGCAGTATTTT.

The chain uses TRBV11-3 and TRBJ1-1; D is perhaps TRBD1 (5 bases). Between the trimmed V and J ends, which lost 3 bases and 4 bases, there was a span of 15 bases. This CDR3 spans 15 amino acids. CDR1 is SGHNT and CDR2 is YENEEA in the germline V gene. The chain's CDR3 is CASSFEGRRGTEAFF. The CDR3, as DNA: TGTGCCAGCAGCTTCGAGGGGCGGCGCGGCACTGAAGCTTTCTTT.

The J gene is TRBJ2-5, the V gene TRBV12-3 or TRBV12-4; D remains ambiguous. Trimming took off 6 bases at V and 5 bases at J, with 13 bases between the two ends. The length of the CDR3 is 13 residues. CDR3 loop: CASRPIGLETQYF. CDR3 nucleotides: TGTGCCAGCAGACCAATTGGTTTGGAGACCCAGTACTTC.

The rearrangement joins TRBV29-1 to TRBJ1-2; 10 nucleotides align to TRBD1. Trimming took 7 bases from V and 7 from J; bases not matched to a gene: 6. This CDR3 region has 12 residues. Germline V gene lookup returns CDR1 SQVTM and CDR2 ANQGSEA. In nucleotides, the CDR3 is TGCAGCGAGGGACAGGGGAATGGTGGCTACACCTTC. Amino acid sequence: CSEGQGNGGYTF. Drawing the rest from reference TRBV29-1 and TRBJ1-2, the complete variable domain is SAVISQKPSRDICQRGTSLTIQCQVDSQVTMMFWYRQQPGQSLTLIATANQGSEATYESGFVIDKFPISRPNLTFSTLTVSNMSPEDSSIYLCSEGQGNGGYTFGSGTRLTVV.

V and J are TRBV28 and TRBJ2-4; 10 bases agree with TRBD1. With 6 bases clipped from V and 13 bases from J, the junction kept 15 bases outside the gene matches. The CDR3 is 15 residues long. CDR1 and CDR2 from the germline V gene are MDHEN and SYDVKM. The CDR3 here is CASSSVGQGLWEQYF. CDR3 bases: TGTGCCAGCAGCTCCGTGGGACAGGGGCTGTGGGAGCAGTACTTC.

This clonotype was detected only a few times. The chain combines TRBV27 with TRBJ2-5; TRBD2 agrees at 9 bases. The CDR3 sequence is 15 residues long. The germline gives CDR1 MNHEY, CDR2 SMNVEV (reference sequence). J was trimmed by 4 bases and V by 1 base; bases with no gene match: 4. CDR3 region: CASSLLREGRETQYF. DNA for the CDR3: TGTGCCAGCAGTTTATTGCGGGAGGGCCGAGAGACCCAGTACTTC.